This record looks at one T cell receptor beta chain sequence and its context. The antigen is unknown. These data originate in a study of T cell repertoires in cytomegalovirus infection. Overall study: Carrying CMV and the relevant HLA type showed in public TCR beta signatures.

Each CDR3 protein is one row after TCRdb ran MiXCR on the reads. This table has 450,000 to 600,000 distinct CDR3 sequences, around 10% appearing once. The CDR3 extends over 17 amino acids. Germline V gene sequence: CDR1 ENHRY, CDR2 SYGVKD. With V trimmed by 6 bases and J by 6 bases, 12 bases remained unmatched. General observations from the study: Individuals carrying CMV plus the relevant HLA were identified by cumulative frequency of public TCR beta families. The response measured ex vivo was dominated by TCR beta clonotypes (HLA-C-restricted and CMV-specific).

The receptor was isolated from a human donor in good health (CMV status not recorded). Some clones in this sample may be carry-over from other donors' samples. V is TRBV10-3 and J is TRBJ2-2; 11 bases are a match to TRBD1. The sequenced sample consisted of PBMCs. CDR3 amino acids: CAISPRDRGEQAGELFF. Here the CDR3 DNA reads TGTGCCATCAGCCCCCGGGACAGGGGGGAACAGGCCGGGGAGCTGTTTTTT.